A single sample gave rise to the 5 T cell receptor beta chains below, sequenced in a study of T cell repertoires in cytomegalovirus infection. TCRdb ran MiXCR on the reads and lists one entry per CDR3 protein. In the table there are hundreds of thousands of distinct CDR3 sequences, 31% of which are singletons. What was sequenced was PBMCs. These receptors were collected from a human donor in good health (CMV status not recorded). Some clones in this sample may be carry-over from other donors' samples.

The CDR3 DNA follows: TGTGCCAGCAGTTTAGAGGGACATCTTAATGAAAAACTGTTTTTT. Its translation: CASSLEGHLNEKLFF. The rearrangement uses TRBV12-3 or TRBV12-4 and TRBJ1-4; weak D call: TRBD1 (6 bases). This CDR3 has 15 residues. Between the trimmed V and J ends, which lost 1 base and 4 bases, there was a span of 10 bases.

The sample holds many counts of this clonotype. The chain joins TRBV27 to TRBJ1-1; D is undetermined. The ends were cut back, 5 bases at V and 1 base at J, with 11 bases in the middle. The CDR3 is 14 residues long. Germline V gene data show CDR1 as MNHEY and CDR2 as SMNVEV (reference sequence). In DNA, the CDR3 is TGTGCCAGCAGTATGGCCGGTCGGAACACTGAAGCTTTCTTT. As protein: CASSMAGRNTEAFF.

This rearrangement joins TRBV3-1 to TRBJ2-1; D is undetermined. Trimming left V 5 bases short and J 8 bases short, with 10 bases between. There are 12 residues in the CDR3. From germline, CDR1 is LGHDT and CDR2 YNNKEL (reference sequence). The CDR3 here is CASSSITDEQFF. The CDR3 DNA is TGTGCCAGCAGCTCTATCACGGATGAGCAGTTCTTC.

The chain has TRBV7-6 and TRBJ2-3; D may match TRBD1 or TRBD2 (6 bases each). The CDR3 consists of 16 residues. V lost 1 base, J lost 6 bases, and 17 bases lay in between. Germline V gives CDR1 SGHVS, CDR2 FNYEAQ. CDR3 nucleotides: TGTGCCAGCAGCTTAGGGTCGGGGGCCCCCGCGGATACGCAGTATTTT. Amino acids: CASSLGSGAPADTQYF.

The rearrangement links TRBV5-6 to TRBJ1-1; D not resolved. Per the germline V gene, CDR1 is SGHDT and CDR2 is YYEEEE. Trimming stripped 4 bases from V and 4 bases from J, with 20 bases between. The CDR3 totals 16 residues. CDR3 region: CASSRTVSGRSTEAFF. Written as DNA, the CDR3 is TGTGCCAGCAGCAGGACCGTGTCCGGCAGGAGCACTGAAGCTTTCTTT. The entire variable domain, with the rest obtained from reference TRBV5-6 and TRBJ1-1, is as follows: DAGVTQSPTHLIKTRGQQVTLRCSPKSGHDTVSWYQQALGQGPQFIFQYYEEEERQRGNFPDRFSGHQFPNYSSELNVNALLLGDSALYLCASSRTVSGRSTEAFFGQGTRLTVV.